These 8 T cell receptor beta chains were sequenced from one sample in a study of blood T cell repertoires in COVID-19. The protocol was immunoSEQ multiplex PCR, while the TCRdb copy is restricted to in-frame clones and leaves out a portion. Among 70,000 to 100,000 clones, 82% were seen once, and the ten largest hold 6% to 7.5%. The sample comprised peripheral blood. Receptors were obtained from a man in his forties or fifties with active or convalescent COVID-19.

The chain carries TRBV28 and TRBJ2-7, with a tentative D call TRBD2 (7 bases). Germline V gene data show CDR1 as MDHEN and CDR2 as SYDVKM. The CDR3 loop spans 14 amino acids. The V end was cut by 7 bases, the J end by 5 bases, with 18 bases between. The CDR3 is CASKEGGHQNEQYF. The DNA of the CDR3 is TGTGCCAGCAAGGAGGGGGGGCATCAAAACGAGCAGTACTTC.

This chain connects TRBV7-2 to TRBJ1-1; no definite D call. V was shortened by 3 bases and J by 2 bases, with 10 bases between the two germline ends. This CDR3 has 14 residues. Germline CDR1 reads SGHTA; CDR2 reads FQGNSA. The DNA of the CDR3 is TGTGCCAGCAGCTTGGCCCCTTCCAACACTGAAGCTTTCTTT. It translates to CASSLAPSNTEAFF.

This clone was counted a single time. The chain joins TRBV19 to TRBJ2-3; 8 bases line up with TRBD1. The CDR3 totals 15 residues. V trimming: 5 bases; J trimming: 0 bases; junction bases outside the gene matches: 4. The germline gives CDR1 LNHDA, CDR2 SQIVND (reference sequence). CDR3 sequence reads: CASSDYRGSTDTQYF. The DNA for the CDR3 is TGTGCCAGTAGTGATTACAGGGGGAGCACAGATACGCAGTATTTT.

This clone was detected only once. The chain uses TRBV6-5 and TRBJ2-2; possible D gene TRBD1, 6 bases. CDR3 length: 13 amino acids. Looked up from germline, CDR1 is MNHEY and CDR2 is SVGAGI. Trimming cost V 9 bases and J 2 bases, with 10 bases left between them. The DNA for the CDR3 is TGTGCCAGAGTGGGGACAAACACCGGGGAGCTGTTTTTT. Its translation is CARVGTNTGELFF.

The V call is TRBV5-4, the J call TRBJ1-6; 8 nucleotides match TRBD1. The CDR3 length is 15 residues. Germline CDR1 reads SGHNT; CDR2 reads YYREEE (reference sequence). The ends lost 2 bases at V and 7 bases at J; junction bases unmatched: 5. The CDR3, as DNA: TGTGCCAGCAGCTTACGGACAGGGCAGAATTCACCCCTCCACTTT. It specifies CASSLRTGQNSPLHF.

The CDR3 here is CASSPDRGAFHAFF. The CDR3 region has the DNA TGTGCCAGCTCACCTGACAGGGGTGCCTTTCATGCTTTCTTT. V is TRBV18 and J is TRBJ1-1; 8 bases are a match to TRBD1. The germline V gene encodes CDR1 KGHSH and CDR2 LQKENI. The CDR3 length is 14 residues. Germline trimming cut 3 bases from V and 11 bases from J; bases unmatched to any gene: 11.

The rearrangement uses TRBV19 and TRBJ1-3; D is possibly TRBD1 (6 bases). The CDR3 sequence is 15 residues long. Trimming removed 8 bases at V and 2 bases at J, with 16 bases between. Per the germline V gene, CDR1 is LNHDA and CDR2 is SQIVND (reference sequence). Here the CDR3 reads CASFRDKGPGNTIYF. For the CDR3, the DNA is TGTGCCAGTTTTCGGGACAAAGGCCCTGGAAACACCATATATTTT. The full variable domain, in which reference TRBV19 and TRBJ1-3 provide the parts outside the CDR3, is DGGITQSPKYLFRKEGQNVTLSCEQNLNHDAMYWYRQDPGQGLRLIYYSQIVNDFQKGDIAEGYSVSREKKESFPLTVTSAQKNPTAFYLCASFRDKGPGNTIYFGEGSWLTVV.

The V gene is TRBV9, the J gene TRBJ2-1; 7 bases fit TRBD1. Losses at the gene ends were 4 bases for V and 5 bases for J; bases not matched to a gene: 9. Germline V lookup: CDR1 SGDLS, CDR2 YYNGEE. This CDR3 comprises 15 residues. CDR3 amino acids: CASSPTGQQNNEQFF. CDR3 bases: TGTGCCAGCAGCCCTACGGGACAGCAAAACAATGAGCAGTTCTTC. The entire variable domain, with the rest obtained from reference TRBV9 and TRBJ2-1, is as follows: DSGVTQTPKHLITATGQRVTLRCSPRSGDLSVYWYQQSLDQGLQFLIQYYNGEERAKGNILERFSAQQFPDLHSELNLSSLELGDSALYFCASSPTGQQNNEQFFGPGTRLTVL.